Reported below is one TCR beta chain. Its antigen is currently not known. One base away there is no much larger clone; base qualities are not given. The sample comes from a study of blood T cells in healthy people across ages (dated by TCRdb to about 2015). With regard to the full study: In model experiments, template switching captured roughly one uniquely barcoded TCR beta cDNA molecule for every two T cells. The donors were split into four age groups: young (average about 15 years), middle-aged (39), aged (roughly 68) and long-lived (approximately 80). Age-related changes in TCR beta repertoire diversity were measured in the study by deep sequencing normalized with unique cDNA molecular identifiers. Two additional independent replicas of 1 million unique cDNA reads from the same blood draw were analyzed for two donors (one aged 18 to 30 and one aged 80 or older). The research as a whole found: The long-lived group showed more naive CD4+ T cells, fewer expanded clones and increased TCR diversity than the aged group, suggesting age selection. Donor CMV infection status was unknown, potentially confounding age-related changes in expanded clonotypes. Observed TCR beta diversity correlated strongly with the percentage of naive T cells measured by flow cytometry. Estimates of total diversity based on one million sequenced T cells were regarded as lower bounds and as underestimates. Observed TCR beta diversity per million T cells fell roughly linearly with age, and a significant reduction was already apparent by age roughly 40. Since profiling was done on bulk unsorted PBMCs, naive and antigen-experienced compartments could not be conclusively compared.

Library creation used 5' RACE. This sample was sequenced with an Illumina HiSeq 2500. A second roughly 7 to 11 cycle PCR used a sample-barcoded 5' primer and a J-beta primer mix. Each TCR beta cDNA molecule received a unique molecular identifier from a template-switch 5' adaptor carrying 12 random nucleotides. Each sample yielded at least 3 million CDR3-containing paired-end reads. The Mint cDNA synthesis kit, primed by a TRBC-specific oligonucleotide, was used to synthesize first-strand cDNA from all RNA. After uracil-DNA glycosylase treatment, a first 18-cycle PCR used universal primers M1SS and BC2_uni_R on all cDNA. As for how the authors treated the data: For normalization, 1 million high-quality reads, each with a distinct molecular identifier, were randomly selected from each sample. Reads with shared molecular identifiers were discarded instead of being binned into consensus sequences. MiTCR, with a Q25 quality threshold and the strictest error-elimination algorithm, was used for CDR3 identification, clonotype clustering and error correction. A nonparametric unseen species model with Euler transformation was used to estimate a lower bound on total TCR beta diversity. TCRdb reworked the public reads: Q25 trimming with fastp, MiXCR clone assembly, productive beta chains retained. Rows with one shared CDR3 protein collapse into an entry with the most common genes and DNA. TCRdb's processing, not the study's, gives the V and J calls here. This sample comprises approximately 900,000 distinct CDR3 sequences, almost 30% of them detected only once. In total, the top ten clones hold 10% to 13% of the sample.

Systemically healthy Caucasian individuals from Russia, some 38 in total and aged about 6 to 100 years, were included as donors. Approximately 9.7 milliliters of peripheral blood were drawn from each donor into EDTA-treated Vacutainer tubes. Ficoll-Paque density-gradient centrifugation was used to isolate PBMCs, with at least 6 million per sample. Trizol reagent was used to extract total RNA from the PBMCs, yielding at least 5 micrograms per sample. The percentages of naive CD45RAhigh/CD27high T cells were determined by flow cytometry on a PBMC aliquot from every donor. Its CDR3 holds 16 amino acids, cysteine through phenylalanine. The kept DNA is CDR3 alone, 48 bases in frame from the first base. V ends up 2 bases short and J 5 bases short, with an unmatched junction base count of 8. From the germline V gene, CDR1 is SGHAT and CDR2 is FQNNGV. The same data also went into a second study, on T cells of mothers and their children. Reported in the second study: Nine systemically healthy Caucasian individuals, comprising three mothers and their six children, were included as donors. cDNA synthesis consumed the entire amount of extracted RNA, loaded at approximately 1.6 ug RNA in each 15 ul reaction. Sample barcodes and 2-4 random nucleotides were added via the M1S primer in the second PCR. Over 8.5 million TCR beta CDR3 reads were obtained for each mother, and 2.5 million to 3 million reads were obtained for each child. TCR recombination output is similarly shaped by thymic selection in related and unrelated pairs, with a minor effect exerted by inherited differences. Normalized repertoire overlap in related mother-child pairs was always slightly higher than in unrelated mother-child pairs, but the difference was never significant. No persistent microchimeric T cell clones were detected, at a sensitivity of approximately 110 clones per million clonotypes. In the study, deep NGS was used to compare the TCR beta repertoires of mothers and children, and features distinguishing related mother-child pairs from unrelated individuals were sought. The mean age was 40 +/- 4 years for the mothers and around 10 +/- 4 years for the children. After adapter ligation with NEBNext reagents, the libraries were sequenced on Illumina HiSeq 2000 with 100+100 nt paired-end reads. Mother and child libraries were prepared a month apart and sequenced in separate runs to prevent cross-contamination. For each donor, somewhere between roughly 500,000 and 2,100,000 distinct TCR beta clonotypes were identified. Naive TCR beta clonotypes were estimated from low-frequency clonotypes matched to each donor's FACS-determined naive share, without sorting.

Rearrangement joined TRBV11-2 to TRBJ1-4; TRBD1 agrees with 7 junctional bases. The clonotype originates from a woman aged 40 to 50 in good health. The sample comprised blood. The DNA sequence reads TGTGCCAGCAGCTTAATACGGGACAGAGTCAATGAAAAACTGTTTTTT. It specifies CASSLIRDRVNEKLFF.